The 23 T cell receptor beta chains listed next were all sequenced from one sample in a study of type 1 and type 2 diabetes patients. Amplification started from genomic DNA. The TCR beta CDR3 region was amplified using 30 forward and 13 reverse primers. Using its own MiXCR run on the multiplex PCR reads, TCRdb lists one record per CDR3 protein. The table includes 270,000 or so distinct CDR3 sequences, more than 45% detected once. The sequenced sample consisted of peripheral blood mononuclear cells (PBMCs). All receptors derive from a man aged 18 to 30 with type 2 diabetes.

V usage is TRBV19 and J usage is TRBJ2-7; D is tentatively TRBD1 or TRBD2 (5 bases each). Germline values: CDR1 LNHDA, CDR2 SQIVND (reference sequence). This CDR3 region has 15 residues. V was trimmed by 3 bases and J by 3 bases, leaving 15 bases between them. The CDR3 is CASSISGTAYYEQYF. The DNA of the CDR3 is TGTGCCAGTAGTATCTCGGGGACGGCATACTACGAGCAGTACTTC.

This clonotype turned up a few times. The chain uses TRBV19 and TRBJ1-5; TRBD1 matches at 9 bases. Per germline, CDR1 LNHDA and CDR2 SQIVND (reference sequence). With 9 bases clipped from V and 5 bases from J, the junction kept 5 bases outside the gene matches. This CDR3 comprises 13 residues. CDR3 protein: CASSGTGYQPQHF. The CDR3 region has the DNA TGTGCCAGCTCCGGGACAGGGTATCAGCCCCAGCATTTT.

This clonotype was seen at least ten times. V is TRBV15 and J is TRBJ1-1, with D possibly being TRBD1 (5 bases). The CDR3 sequence is 14 residues long. Germline V gene sequence: CDR1 LNHNV, CDR2 YYDKDF (reference sequence). V shed 5 bases and J shed 4 bases, with 14 bases lying between them. DNA of the CDR3: TGTGCCACCAGCCGAAGACAGTGGAGCACTGAAGCTTTCTTT. Residues: CATSRRQWSTEAFF.

This chain links TRBV27 with TRBJ2-5; a possible D gene is TRBD2 (5 bases). The J call may be wrong; the DNA end is better matched by TRBJ2-1. Germline CDR1 reads MNHEY; CDR2 reads SMNVEV (reference sequence). CDR3 length equals 13 residues. CDR3 residues: CASSYPGRGEQFF. The CDR3 DNA follows: TGTGCCAGCAGTTATCCGGGCCGCGGGGAGCAGTTCTTC.

The chain recombines TRBV30 with TRBJ2-2; 8 bases match TRBD1. Germline V gene data show CDR1 as GTSNPN and CDR2 as SVGIG (reference sequence). The V segment lost 4 bases and the J segment 1 base; nucleotides outside the gene matches: 2. The CDR3 has 14 amino acids. CDR3 DNA: TGTGCCTGGAAGGACAGGGTGAACACCGGGGAGCTGTTTTTT. Its protein is CAWKDRVNTGELFF.

The genes are TRBV4-1 and TRBJ2-3, with TRBD2 identical over 10 bases. Per the germline V gene, CDR1 is MGHRA and CDR2 is YSYEKL. Trimming at V came to 1 base and at J to 6 bases, leaving 4 bases not matched to a gene. This CDR3 has 15 residues. As DNA, the CDR3 is TGCGCCAGCAGCCAAGTTAGCGGGAGGTCCGATACGCAGTATTTT. This encodes CASSQVSGRSDTQYF.

A word on this clonotype: One base away lies a much larger clone, so this may be a sequencing read error. The missing conserved phenylalanine or tryptophan at the end of this CDR3 makes a read error likely. The chain has TRBV2 and TRBJ1-4, with D possibly being TRBD1 (6 bases). Trimming took off 3 bases at V and 7 bases at J, with 15 bases between the two ends. This CDR3 contains 15 residues. CDR1 and CDR2 (germline): SNHLY, FYNNEI. This CDR3 is CASSDQWGAGEKLFC. CDR3 DNA: TGTGCCAGCAGTGACCAGTGGGGGGCGGGTGAAAAACTGTTTTGT.

The sample holds a few counts of this clonotype. The chain carries TRBV20-1 and TRBJ2-7; D may match TRBD1 or TRBD2 (5 bases each). The germline gives CDR1 DFQATT, CDR2 SNEGSKA (reference sequence). The CDR3 has 15 residues. Trimming took off 0 bases at V and 3 bases at J, with 15 bases between the two ends. CDR3 in DNA: TGCAGTGCTAGAGAAACGGGGCTCCCTTACTACGAGCAGTACTTC. Translating gives CSARETGLPYYEQYF.

This clonotype was detected a few times. CDR3: CASRGGVFKAFF. DNA of the CDR3: TGTGCCAGCAGAGGTGGAGTGTTTAAAGCTTTCTTT. This rearrangement joins TRBV2 to TRBJ1-1; D uncertain. V was clipped by 6 bases and J by 9 bases, with 14 bases between them. The CDR3 runs 12 residues. Per the germline V gene, CDR1 is SNHLY and CDR2 is FYNNEI. The variable domain in full, with the rest retrieved from reference TRBV2 and TRBJ1-1, is EPEVTQTPSHQVTQMGQEVILRCVPISNHLYFYWYRQILGQKVEFLVSFYNNEISEKSEIFDDQFSVERPDGSNFTLKIRSTKLEDSAMYFCASRGGVFKAFFGQGTRLTVV.

The CDR3 DNA reads as TGTGCCAGCAGTTGGGGACAAAGACAGCCCCAGCATTTT. Translating gives CASSWGQRQPQHF. This sequence joins TRBV28 and TRBJ1-5; D might be TRBD1 (6 bases). V gave up 4 bases and J gave up 7 bases, with 11 bases separating them. Germline-derived CDR1 and CDR2 are MDHEN and SYDVKM. The CDR3 is 13 amino acids.

The chain uses TRBV15 and TRBJ2-5; D gene uncertain. The CDR3 runs to 13 residues. Trimming left V 3 bases short and J 4 bases short, with 9 bases between. Germline V gene lookup returns CDR1 LNHNV and CDR2 YYDKDF (reference sequence). The CDR3: CATSRAALETQYF. The CDR3 nucleotides are TGTGCCACCAGCAGGGCAGCATTAGAGACCCAGTACTTC.

The CDR3 bases are TGTGCCAGCAGTTTATCAGGGGGCTTCCTCCACTTT. Translation: CASSLSGGFLHF. J is TRBJ1-6 and V is TRBV27; TRBD1 matches at 7 bases. CDR1 and CDR2 (germline): MNHEY, SMNVEV (reference sequence). The CDR3 spans 12 residues. Losses at the gene ends were 0 bases for V and 15 bases for J; bases not matched to a gene: 2.

The chain recombines TRBV14 with TRBJ1-2, with a weak D call TRBD1 (5 bases). The CDR3 covers 14 residues. Germline V gene data show CDR1 as SGHDN and CDR2 as FVKESK. The V and J ends lost 1 base and 8 bases respectively, with 14 bases between them. CDR3 region: CASSQGIARGGYTF. For the CDR3, the DNA is TGTGCCAGCAGCCAAGGGATAGCCCGGGGCGGCTACACCTTC.

The chain is built from TRBV7-9 and TRBJ2-1; the match to TRBD1 covers 10 bases. Losses at the gene ends were 2 bases for V and 0 bases for J; bases not matched to a gene: 13. The CDR3 covers 20 residues. CDR1 SEHNR and CDR2 FQNEAQ come from the germline V gene (reference sequence). Written as DNA, the CDR3 is TGTGCCAGCAGCTTAAGGGGGGTGACAGGGGGCTTAAGCTCCTACAATGAGCAGTTCTTC. This gives the protein CASSLRGVTGGLSSYNEQFF. Complete variable domain (other parts from reference TRBV7-9 and TRBJ2-1): DTGVSQNPRHKITKRGQNVTFRCDPISEHNRLYWYRQTLGQGPEFLTYFQNEAQLEKSRLLSDRFSAERPKGSFSTLEIQRTEQGDSAMYLCASSLRGVTGGLSSYNEQFFGPGTRLTVL.

The chain employs TRBV28 and TRBJ1-2, with a weak D call TRBD1 (5 bases). The CDR3 contains 15 residues. V lost 9 bases, J lost 0 bases, and 17 bases lay in between. Germline lookup yields CDR1 MDHEN and CDR2 SYDVKM. CDR3 bases: TGTGCCAGTGGCAGAACAGGAATCACTAACTATGGCTACACCTTC. As protein: CASGRTGITNYGYTF.

The sample holds a few counts of this clonotype. This rearrangement joins TRBV4-1 to TRBJ2-7, with D uncertain. The CDR3 has 14 amino acids. Germline V lookup: CDR1 MGHRA, CDR2 YSYEKL. With 0 bases removed from V and 3 bases from J, the gap between germline ends came to 9 bases. CDR3 sequence: CASSQDRTLYEQYF. In DNA form, the CDR3 reads TGCGCCAGCAGCCAAGATAGGACCCTCTACGAGCAGTACTTC.

V is TRBV10-3 and J is TRBJ2-2, with unresolved D. Between the trimmed V and J ends, which lost 2 bases and 9 bases, there was a span of 7 bases. In germline, CDR1 is ENHRY, CDR2 SYGVKD. This CDR3 is 12 amino acids long. CDR3 amino acids: CAISEGDRELFF. Here the CDR3 DNA reads TGTGCCATCAGTGAGGGAGACAGGGAGCTGTTTTTT.

The chain combines TRBV14 with TRBJ2-1; the D gene is possibly TRBD2 (6 bases). The V end lost 4 bases, the J end lost 4 bases, and 14 bases lay between the germline ends. The germline V gene has CDR1 SGHDN and CDR2 FVKESK. The CDR3 loop spans 15 amino acids. CDR3 region: CASSPGGSGYNEQFF. The CDR3 DNA reads TGTGCCAGCAGCCCTGGTGGTAGCGGATACAATGAGCAGTTCTTC.

This clonotype was counted between two and nine times. This chain connects TRBV30 to TRBJ2-1; D gene unclear. The CDR3 is 15 amino acids. Germline lookup yields CDR1 GTSNPN and CDR2 SVGIG (reference sequence). The V end was cut by 0 bases, the J end by 0 bases, with 9 bases between. For the CDR3, the DNA is TGTGCCTGGAGTGTACCCCGGAGCTCCTACAATGAGCAGTTCTTC. Translation gives CAWSVPRSSYNEQFF.

The J gene is TRBJ2-2, the V gene TRBV24-1, with D possibly matching TRBD2 (6 bases). Germline V gene sequence: CDR1 KGHDR, CDR2 SFDVKD. This CDR3 region has 15 residues. Written as DNA, the CDR3 is TGTGCAAGTGGGGACTCGCCGCCGAACACCGGGGAGCTGTTTTTT. Translating it yields CASGDSPPNTGELFF.

The gene calls are TRBV15 and TRBJ2-3; D assignment may be TRBD1 or TRBD2 (5 bases each). Trimming cost V 1 base and J 1 base, with 12 bases left between them. The CDR3 length is 16 residues. Germline V gives CDR1 LNHNV, CDR2 YYDKDF (reference sequence). In DNA form, the CDR3 reads TGTGCCACCAGCAGAGGGTGGGGGACCGGCACAGATACGCAGTATTTT. Translating it yields CATSRGWGTGTDTQYF.

In regard to this clonotype: The junction shows a germline mismatch at one end, possibly a read error. The rearrangement uses TRBV7-2 and TRBJ2-5; TRBD1 matches at 8 bases. The CDR3 runs to 13 residues. Germline CDR1 reads SGHTA; CDR2 reads FQGNSA. The CDR3 here is CASAGGGYVEQLF. The CDR3 region has the DNA TGTGCCAGTGCAGGGGGCGGGTATGTTGAGCAGCTCTTC.

The chain uses TRBV24-1 and TRBJ2-2; 7 bases agree with TRBD2. The CDR3 totals 13 residues. Germline V lookup: CDR1 KGHDR, CDR2 SFDVKD. V shed 6 bases, J shed 5 bases, and the junction held 2 bases outside the gene matches. DNA for the CDR3: TGTGCCACCAGTTCCGGGGGGACCGGGGAGCTGTTTTTT. Translated, it gives CATSSGGTGELFF.